These 11 T cell receptor beta chains share one sample of origin, sequenced in a study of T-cell reconstitution after alpha-beta-depleted transplantation in children. The authors prepared the TCRbeta library with unique molecular identifiers. TCRdb used MiXCR to reprocess the PCR reads, holding one entry per CDR3 protein. The sample has about 410,000 distinct CDR3 sequences, around 21% seen once. Sequences were derived from PBMCs from the stem cell graft donor, sampled from the stem cell graft. The source is a human donor who donated a stem cell graft to a child with acute myeloid leukemia.

The sample holds a few counts of this clonotype. The chain carries TRBV19 and TRBJ2-7, with 8 bases fitting TRBD1. The CDR3 contains 15 residues. Germline CDR1 and CDR2: LNHDA and SQIVND (reference sequence). V was clipped by 7 bases and J by 2 bases; unmatched bases: 10. CDR3: CASTQGAAGTYEQYF. In nucleotides, the CDR3 is TGTGCCAGTACCCAGGGGGCAGCCGGGACCTACGAGCAGTACTTC.

The rearrangement joins TRBV25-1 to TRBJ2-7; 10 bases are shared with TRBD1. The CDR3 sequence is 15 residues long. Germline trimming cut 9 bases from V and 2 bases from J; bases unmatched to any gene: 10. CDR1 is MGHDK, CDR2 SYGVNS, per germline. CDR3: CASAPGQGIPYEQYF. As DNA, the CDR3 is TGTGCCAGTGCGCCGGGACAGGGGATTCCCTACGAGCAGTACTTC.

This chain joins TRBV7-9 and TRBJ1-1; the D gene is possibly TRBD1 (5 bases). Trimming stripped 2 bases from V and 1 base from J, with 8 bases between. Germline CDR1 reads SEHNR; CDR2 reads FQNEAQ (reference sequence). The length of the CDR3 is 14 residues. The CDR3 DNA sequence: TGTGCCAGCAGCTTAAAGGGGCAGAACACTGAAGCTTTCTTT. Translated: CASSLKGQNTEAFF.

CDR3 DNA sequence: TGCAGTGCTAGAGATGCGGTGGATGAGCAGTTCTTC. It codes for CSARDAVDEQFF. The chain has TRBV20-1 and TRBJ2-1, with D unclear. The CDR3 spans 12 residues. V lost 0 bases and J 8 bases, leaving 8 bases between the germline ends. Germline CDR1 DFQATT, CDR2 SNEGSKA (reference sequence).

This clonotype was detected many times. The gene calls are TRBV12-3 or TRBV12-4 and TRBJ2-7; D is perhaps TRBD1 (5 bases). Trimming removed 3 bases at V and 7 bases at J, with 13 bases between. The CDR3 consists of 13 residues. The CDR3, as DNA: TGTGCCAGCAGTTTCTATGCAGGGCCGGAGCAGTACTTC. Its protein product is CASSFYAGPEQYF.

The rearrangement uses TRBV7-2 and TRBJ2-1; 13 bases agree with TRBD2. After removal of 4 bases from V and 5 bases from J, the junction contained 8 bases not matched to a gene. The germline V gene encodes CDR1 SGHTA and CDR2 FQGNSA. This CDR3 comprises 17 residues. DNA of the CDR3: TGTGCCAGCAGCTCGCAAACTAGCGGGAGGGCCGACAATGAGCAGTTCTTC. Its protein product is CASSSQTSGRADNEQFF.

This clonotype was seen a handful of times. V and J are TRBV6-5 and TRBJ2-7; D assignment may be TRBD1 or TRBD2 (5 bases each). The germline V and J ends were trimmed by 0 bases and 5 bases, with 5 bases remaining between them. Germline values: CDR1 MNHEY, CDR2 SVGAGI. The CDR3 runs to 12 residues. CDR3 region: CASSYSGDEQYF. CDR3 DNA sequence: TGTGCCAGCAGTTACTCGGGGGACGAGCAGTACTTC.

The chain links TRBV29-1 to TRBJ2-7, with D unresolved. The CDR3 loop spans 14 amino acids. The germline CDR1 and CDR2 sequences are SQVTM and ANQGSEA. V was pared by 0 bases and J by 5 bases, with 14 bases between. The CDR3 DNA reads as TGCAGCGTTGAAGATAGGGAAAGCCCCCACGAGCAGTACTTC. This sequence encodes CSVEDRESPHEQYF.

The chain carries TRBV29-1 and TRBJ2-7; 7 bases are shared with TRBD2. CDR1 is SQVTM, CDR2 ANQGSEA, per germline. The CDR3 contains 13 residues. The junction had 7 bases not matched to a gene; V was cut back by 2 bases and J by 6 bases. The DNA of the CDR3 is TGCAGCGTTGAATCCCGGGGGGAAGGCGAGCAGTACTTC. Its protein is CSVESRGEGEQYF.

This clonotype was seen at least ten times. The chain uses TRBV4-1 and TRBJ2-7, with D unresolved. CDR3 length: 13 amino acids. Trimming took 0 bases from V and 4 from J, leaving 7 bases between them. CDR1 MGHRA and CDR2 YSYEKL come from the germline V gene. Here the CDR3 reads CASSQESGYEQYF. Here the CDR3 DNA reads TGCGCCAGCAGCCAAGAATCGGGTTACGAGCAGTACTTC.

The table lists this clonotype with a few counts. The chain has TRBV12-3 or TRBV12-4 and TRBJ1-5; D perhaps matches TRBD1 (5 bases). The V and J ends lost 6 bases and 9 bases respectively, with 15 bases between them. This CDR3 is built from 13 residues. The CDR3 loop reads CASSIRSQGPQHF. As DNA, the CDR3 is TGTGCCAGCAGCATCCGATCCCAGGGGCCCCAGCATTTT.